This T cell receptor beta chain is drawn from a study of CD8+CD57+ T cells in acquired aplastic anemia. After removal of 0 bases from V and 5 bases from J, the junction contained 11 bases not matched to a gene. Germline CDR1 is SGDLS and CDR2 is YYNGEE. There are 18 residues in the CDR3. Genomic DNA, serving as template, underwent TCR beta VDJ and CDR3 profiling. TCRdb used MiXCR to reprocess the reads, holding one entry per CDR3 protein. The data contain 100,000 to 120,000 distinct CDR3 sequences, 40% to 60% of them singletons. The sequenced material came from sorted CD4+, CD8+, or CD8+CD57+ T cells (not recorded which) from PBMCs. The sequence was obtained from a human donor in good health, serving as a control. This rearrangement joins TRBV9 to TRBJ1-5; 10 bases agree with TRBD1. The CDR3 DNA sequence: TGTGCCAGCAGCGTAGAGTCCGCGGTGGGGACAGGGGATCAGCCCCAGCATTTT. Amino acid sequence: CASSVESAVGTGDQPQHF. The variable domain in full, with the rest retrieved from reference TRBV9 and TRBJ1-5, is DSGVTQTPKHLITATGQRVTLRCSPRSGDLSVYWYQQSLDQGLQFLIQYYNGEERAKGNILERFSAQQFPDLHSELNLSSLELGDSALYFCASSVESAVGTGDQPQHFGDGTRLSIL.